One and the same sample provided the 32 T cell receptor beta chains below, sequenced in a study of blood T cell repertoires in COVID-19. Here immunoSEQ multiplex PCR was the method, and the copy in TCRdb shows in-frame clones only, minus some. The sample lists around 230,000 clones; roughly 80% were seen once. The sequenced material came from peripheral blood. The receptors were sampled from a woman of 80 years or more with acute or convalescent COVID-19.

This clone was seen once. This chain joins TRBV12-5 and TRBJ1-5; D may be TRBD1 (5 bases). With 3 bases removed from V and 0 bases from J, the gap between germline ends came to 18 bases. Looked up from germline, CDR1 is LGHNT and CDR2 is FRNRAP. The CDR3 is made up of 18 amino acids. CDR3 sequence (DNA): TGTGCTAGTGGTTTTGTTCTGGCGGGGGGGGGTAGCAATCAGCCCCAGCATTTT. Translation gives CASGFVLAGGGSNQPQHF.

The V call is TRBV7-9, the J call TRBJ1-6; D not certain. The V gene lost 7 bases and the J gene lost 8 bases, with 12 bases spanning the gap. Germline CDR1 is SEHNR and CDR2 is FQNEAQ (reference sequence). This CDR3 is built from 13 residues. Here the CDR3 reads CASTRGWDSPLHF. The CDR3 DNA reads TGTGCCAGCACCCGAGGGTGGGATTCACCCCTCCACTTT.

The chain couples TRBV18 to TRBJ2-2; maybe TRBD2 (6 bases). Germline V gene data show CDR1 as KGHSH and CDR2 as LQKENI. CDR3 length: 16 amino acids. The V end lost 4 bases, the J end lost 4 bases, and 16 bases lay between the germline ends. CDR3 sequence reads: CASSRTRRGLTGELFF. In nucleotides, the CDR3 is TGTGCCAGCTCACGCACCCGGCGGGGTCTCACCGGGGAGCTGTTTTTT.

The chain uses TRBV6-6 and TRBJ2-4; D is unresolved. The V and J ends lost 0 bases and 12 bases respectively, with 6 bases between them. CDR3 length: 11 amino acids. Germline CDR1 is MNHNY and CDR2 is SVGAGI (reference sequence). CDR3 in amino acids: CASSYSGNQYF. CDR3 bases: TGTGCCAGCAGTTACTCCGGTAATCAGTACTTC.

In this sample, this clone turned up a few times. The genes are TRBV28 and TRBJ1-2, with D possibly TRBD1 on 6 matching bases. CDR3 size: 12 residues. In germline, CDR1 is MDHEN, CDR2 SYDVKM. Trimming left V 10 bases short and J 6 bases short, with 15 bases between. The CDR3 nucleotides are TGTGCCATCCGGTGGGGGCGGAATGGCTACACCTTC. This sequence encodes CAIRWGRNGYTF.

This clone occurred once. The CDR3 protein is CASSPPDRVGNTGELFF. The CDR3 DNA reads as TGTGCCAGCTCACCTCCGGACAGGGTGGGGAACACCGGGGAGCTGTTTTTT. The chain combines TRBV18 with TRBJ2-2, with 8 bases matching TRBD1. The germline V gene has CDR1 KGHSH and CDR2 LQKENI. The length of the CDR3 is 17 residues. V trimming: 3 bases; J trimming: 1 base; junction bases outside the gene matches: 7.

This clone has a single count. The chain uses TRBV4-2 and TRBJ1-5; 12 nucleotides match TRBD1. Germline CDR1 and CDR2: LGHNA and YNFKEQ. The CDR3 loop spans 16 amino acids. With V trimmed by 3 bases and J by 3 bases, 3 bases remained unmatched. The CDR3 region is CASSQGTGGNNQPQHF. CDR3 coding DNA: TGTGCCAGCAGCCAGGGGACAGGGGGCAACAATCAGCCCCAGCATTTT.

The rearrangement links TRBV6-5 to TRBJ1-2, with D possibly TRBD1 on 6 matching bases. The CDR3 contains 16 residues. The germline CDR1 and CDR2 sequences are MNHEY and SVGAGI. V dropped 2 bases and J dropped 3 bases, with 16 bases sitting between them. The CDR3 region has the DNA TGTGCCAGCAGTTACAGCGGGGGGCGCTTAGACTATGGCTACACCTTC. It is translated as CASSYSGGRLDYGYTF.

This clone has a handful of counts. The rearrangement joins TRBV2 to TRBJ1-2; 7 nucleotides align to TRBD1. The CDR3 runs 15 residues. J was trimmed by 3 bases and V by 7 bases; bases with no gene match: 11. CDR1 SNHLY and CDR2 FYNNEI come from the germline V gene. The CDR3 coding sequence is TGTGCCAGCAATCCCCAGGGGGAAAGTTACTATGGCTACACCTTC. Protein sequence: CASNPQGESYYGYTF. The full variable domain, its missing parts supplied by reference TRBV2 and TRBJ1-2, is EPEVTQTPSHQVTQMGQEVILRCVPISNHLYFYWYRQILGQKVEFLVSFYNNEISEKSEIFDDQFSVERPDGSNFTLKIRSTKLEDSAMYFCASNPQGESYYGYTFGSGTRLTVV.

This sequence joins TRBV18 and TRBJ1-5, with 7 bases lining up with TRBD1. This CDR3 has 15 residues. Germline loops: CDR1 KGHSH, CDR2 LQKENI. Trimming at V came to 1 base and at J to 5 bases, leaving 5 bases not matched to a gene. The CDR3 region has the DNA TGTGCCAGCTCACCACGGGGGACAGCCGATCAGCCCCAGCATTTT. It yields the protein CASSPRGTADQPQHF.

This chain joins TRBV7-8 and TRBJ2-7; 9 nucleotides align to TRBD1. V was pared by 5 bases and J by 3 bases, with 8 bases of the junction left unmatched. This CDR3 has 15 residues. Germline CDR1 is SGHVS and CDR2 is FQNEAQ. The CDR3 DNA follows: TGTGCCAGCAGCCGCCTGGGGACAGGGTTCTACGAGCAGTACTTC. Its translation is CASSRLGTGFYEQYF. The full variable domain, rest sourced from reference TRBV7-8 and TRBJ2-7, is GAGVSQSPRYKVAKRGQDVALRCDPISGHVSLFWYQQALGQGPEFLTYFQNEAQLDKSGLPSDRFFAERPEGSVSTLKIQRTQQEDSAVYLCASSRLGTGFYEQYFGPGTRLTVT.

CDR3 sequence reads: CASSLAGGNQPQHF. The CDR3 region has the DNA TGTGCCAGCAGCTTGGCAGGGGGTAATCAGCCCCAGCATTTT. The rearrangement uses TRBV5-5 and TRBJ1-5; 7 bases are shared with TRBD1. Losses at the gene ends were 0 bases for V and 4 bases for J; bases not matched to a gene: 1. The CDR3 runs 14 residues. Germline V gene sequence: CDR1 SGHKS, CDR2 YYEKEE (reference sequence).

The rearrangement uses TRBV4-1 and TRBJ1-2, with D possibly TRBD1 on 5 matching bases. V was trimmed by 1 base and J by 6 bases, leaving 18 bases between them. The CDR3 contains 16 residues. The germline CDR1 and CDR2 sequences are MGHRA and YSYEKL. The CDR3 sequence: CASSQGRRGDRDGYTF. The CDR3 DNA is TGCGCCAGCAGCCAAGGCCGACGGGGGGATCGTGATGGCTACACCTTC.

V usage is TRBV19 and J usage is TRBJ2-3, with a weak D call TRBD2 (7 bases). The CDR3 has 14 residues. Germline CDR1 and CDR2: LNHDA and SQIVND (reference sequence). The germline V and J ends were trimmed by 5 bases and 5 bases, with 14 bases remaining between them. In DNA, the CDR3 is TGTGCCAGTAGTCCGGGGGGCGGGGTAGATACGCAGTATTTT. It yields the protein CASSPGGGVDTQYF.

The rearrangement links TRBV28 to TRBJ1-6, with 9 bases matching TRBD1. The CDR3 consists of 15 residues. Unmatched junction bases numbered 6, after V lost 5 bases and J lost 7 bases. CDR1 and CDR2 (germline): MDHEN, SYDVKM. The CDR3 DNA reads as TGTGCCAGCAGTCCTGGGACAGGGAGAAATTCACCCCTCCACTTT. Protein product: CASSPGTGRNSPLHF.

The chain carries TRBV24-1 and TRBJ2-5; a possible D gene is TRBD1 (6 bases). Germline V gene data show CDR1 as KGHDR and CDR2 as SFDVKD. The ends were cut back, 3 bases at V and 4 bases at J, with 14 bases in the middle. The CDR3 sequence is 15 residues long. The CDR3 region is CATSDGGRVGETQYF. In DNA, the CDR3 is TGTGCCACCAGTGATGGGGGCAGGGTAGGAGAGACCCAGTACTTC.

The chain couples TRBV7-8 to TRBJ2-1, with D unclear. Germline V gene data show CDR1 as SGHVS and CDR2 as FQNEAQ. The CDR3 spans 15 residues. V shed 3 bases and J shed 5 bases, with 14 bases lying between them. The CDR3 DNA follows: TGTGCCAGCAGCTTCCAGGTCCTTATCGACAATGAGCAGTTCTTC. It specifies CASSFQVLIDNEQFF.

The V call is TRBV10-3, the J call TRBJ1-1, with D possibly being TRBD1 (5 bases). Germline loops: CDR1 ENHRY, CDR2 SYGVKD. Trimming took 6 bases from V and 5 from J, leaving 19 bases between them. This CDR3 comprises 15 residues. The CDR3 protein is CAISSGHLLRTEAFF. CDR3 nucleotide sequence: TGTGCCATCAGCAGTGGACACCTCTTAAGGACTGAAGCTTTCTTT.

The rearrangement links TRBV5-1 to TRBJ2-7; D perhaps matches TRBD2 (6 bases). This CDR3 spans 14 amino acids. Germline V CDR1 and CDR2: SGHRS, YFSETQ. Trimming removed 0 bases from V and 2 bases from J, with 9 bases in between. The CDR3 nucleotides are TGCGCCAGCAGCTTGGGGGAGGTTCCCTACGAGCAGTACTTC. It is translated as CASSLGEVPYEQYF.

The chain's CDR3 is CASAGQGGNQPQHF. The CDR3 DNA is TGTGCCAGCGCCGGACAGGGCGGCAATCAGCCCCAGCATTTT. V and J are TRBV6-5 and TRBJ1-5; TRBD1 agrees at 8 bases. CDR1 and CDR2 (germline): MNHEY, SVGAGI. CDR3 size: 14 residues. Trimming at V came to 8 bases and at J to 2 bases, leaving 5 bases not matched to a gene.

V and J are TRBV5-6 and TRBJ1-2, with 10 bases matching TRBD1. Germline V gene lookup returns CDR1 SGHDT and CDR2 YYEEEE. This CDR3 contains 18 residues. V shed 4 bases, J shed 0 bases, and the junction held 12 bases outside the gene matches. The CDR3: CASSPIDRGLPPNYGYTF. CDR3 nucleotide sequence: TGTGCCAGCAGCCCCATCGACAGGGGGCTTCCCCCTAACTATGGCTACACCTTC. The full variable domain, completed using reference TRBV5-6 and TRBJ1-2, is DAGVTQSPTHLIKTRGQQVTLRCSPKSGHDTVSWYQQALGQGPQFIFQYYEEEERQRGNFPDRFSGHQFPNYSSELNVNALLLGDSALYLCASSPIDRGLPPNYGYTFGSGTRLTVV.

This clone was seen a single time. The chain joins TRBV10-3 to TRBJ2-1, with D unclear. CDR1 ENHRY and CDR2 SYGVKD come from the germline V gene. The CDR3 sequence is 16 residues long. Trimming took off 0 bases at V and 5 bases at J, with 14 bases between the two ends. The CDR3 spells CAISESLTPRDNEQFF. In DNA form, the CDR3 reads TGTGCCATCAGTGAGTCGTTAACTCCTCGGGACAATGAGCAGTTCTTC.

The chain links TRBV4-1 to TRBJ2-5, with TRBD1 matching 12 bases. J gave up 4 bases and V 4 bases, and 4 bases lay outside the gene matches. The CDR3 is made up of 15 amino acids. Germline V gives CDR1 MGHRA, CDR2 YSYEKL. DNA for the CDR3: TGCGCCAGCAGCCCCGGGACAGGGGGCTCAGAGACCCAGTACTTC. Protein sequence: CASSPGTGGSETQYF.

V gene TRBV5-1 combines with J gene TRBJ2-3; TRBD2 matches at 10 bases. This CDR3 region has 19 residues. V lost 0 bases and J lost 2; bases outside the gene matches: 12. Germline CDR1 and CDR2: SGHRS and YFSETQ. DNA of the CDR3: TGCGCCAGCAGCTTGGCGGTGAGTCTAGCGGGGGAATTCACAGATACGCAGTATTTT. Amino acids: CASSLAVSLAGEFTDTQYF.

V is TRBV27 and J is TRBJ1-6; D gene ambiguous. There are 17 residues in the CDR3. Germline assignment: CDR1 MNHEY and CDR2 SMNVEV (reference sequence). With 1 base removed from V and 0 bases from J, the gap between germline ends came to 10 bases. DNA for the CDR3: TGTGCCAGCAGTTTATTTTCCATTTCCTCCTATAATTCACCCCTCCACTTT. Protein: CASSLFSISSYNSPLHF.

This chain connects TRBV10-1 to TRBJ1-5; 10 nucleotides agree with TRBD1. Germline V gene sequence: CDR1 WNHNN, CDR2 SYGVQD (reference sequence). Trimming cost V 10 bases and J 6 bases; bases outside gene matches: 12. This CDR3 contains 15 residues. Here the CDR3 DNA reads TGCGCCAACACCCCGACAGGGGGCCGTGGTCAGCCCCAGCATTTT. It translates to CANTPTGGRGQPQHF.

This CDR3 reads CASSFSGRGLLNNEQFF. For the CDR3, the DNA is TGTGCCAGCAGCTTCTCCGGCCGAGGACTCTTAAACAATGAGCAGTTCTTC. The J gene is TRBJ2-1, the V gene TRBV5-4; D is possibly TRBD2 (5 bases). V shed 2 bases and J shed 5 bases, with 20 bases lying between them. This CDR3 has 17 amino acids. In germline, CDR1 is SGHNT, CDR2 YYREEE (reference sequence).

The chain couples TRBV6-1 to TRBJ2-2; 8 bases map to TRBD1. The V gene end was trimmed by 6 bases and the J gene end by 6 bases; junction bases not matched to a gene: 3. This CDR3 contains 13 residues. Germline CDR1 MNHNS, CDR2 SASEGT. CDR3 sequence (DNA): TGTGCCAGCAGGGACAGGGAGGCCGGGGAGCTGTTTTTT. It specifies CASRDREAGELFF.

The J gene is TRBJ1-5, the V gene TRBV10-3, with D perhaps TRBD1 (6 bases). The CDR3 is 17 residues long. Trimming pared 0 bases from V and 3 bases from J, leaving 15 bases between. Germline V gene data show CDR1 as ENHRY and CDR2 as SYGVKD. CDR3 DNA: TGTGCCATCAGTGAGTCGGGGGTCAGGACAGCCAATCAGCCCCAGCATTTT. Protein product: CAISESGVRTANQPQHF.

The chain has TRBV5-4 and TRBJ1-1, with D possibly TRBD1 on 5 matching bases. The CDR3 loop spans 14 amino acids. Trimming removed 4 bases at V and 4 bases at J, with 14 bases between. Per germline, CDR1 SGHNT and CDR2 YYREEE (reference sequence). Here the CDR3 reads CASSQPGGSTEAFF. The CDR3 DNA sequence: TGTGCCAGCAGCCAACCCGGGGGATCCACTGAAGCTTTCTTT.

In DNA, the CDR3 is TGTGCCAGCAGTGACCGGGGGGCCCTGGGGGCTGAAGCTTTCTTT. Residues: CASSDRGALGAEAFF. J is TRBJ1-1 and V is TRBV2; a possible D gene is TRBD1 (6 bases). This CDR3 has 15 amino acids. Per the germline V gene, CDR1 is SNHLY and CDR2 is FYNNEI. The V end lost 3 bases, the J end lost 6 bases, and 17 bases lay between the germline ends.

The rearrangement joins TRBV7-2 to TRBJ2-1; D possibly corresponds to TRBD1 (5 bases). Trimming took off 7 bases at V and 0 bases at J, with 13 bases between the two ends. CDR1 is SGHTA and CDR2 is FQGNSA in the germline V gene. The CDR3 loop spans 15 amino acids. CDR3 sequence: CASTRQTSSYNEQFF. The DNA of the CDR3 is TGTGCCAGCACCCGACAGACGAGCTCCTACAATGAGCAGTTCTTC.